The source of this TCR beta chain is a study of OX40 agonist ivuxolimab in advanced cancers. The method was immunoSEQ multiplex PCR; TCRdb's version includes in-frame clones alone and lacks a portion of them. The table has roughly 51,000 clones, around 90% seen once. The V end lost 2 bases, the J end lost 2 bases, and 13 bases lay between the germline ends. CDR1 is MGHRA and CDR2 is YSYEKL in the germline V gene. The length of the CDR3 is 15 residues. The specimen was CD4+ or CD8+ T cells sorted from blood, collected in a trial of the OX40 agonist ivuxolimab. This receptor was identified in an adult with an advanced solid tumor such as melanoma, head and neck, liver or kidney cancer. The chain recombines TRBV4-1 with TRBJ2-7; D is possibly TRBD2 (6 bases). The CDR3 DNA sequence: TGCGCCAGCAGCCAAAGTCCGGGACTCGCCTACGAGCAGTACTTC. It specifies CASSQSPGLAYEQYF.